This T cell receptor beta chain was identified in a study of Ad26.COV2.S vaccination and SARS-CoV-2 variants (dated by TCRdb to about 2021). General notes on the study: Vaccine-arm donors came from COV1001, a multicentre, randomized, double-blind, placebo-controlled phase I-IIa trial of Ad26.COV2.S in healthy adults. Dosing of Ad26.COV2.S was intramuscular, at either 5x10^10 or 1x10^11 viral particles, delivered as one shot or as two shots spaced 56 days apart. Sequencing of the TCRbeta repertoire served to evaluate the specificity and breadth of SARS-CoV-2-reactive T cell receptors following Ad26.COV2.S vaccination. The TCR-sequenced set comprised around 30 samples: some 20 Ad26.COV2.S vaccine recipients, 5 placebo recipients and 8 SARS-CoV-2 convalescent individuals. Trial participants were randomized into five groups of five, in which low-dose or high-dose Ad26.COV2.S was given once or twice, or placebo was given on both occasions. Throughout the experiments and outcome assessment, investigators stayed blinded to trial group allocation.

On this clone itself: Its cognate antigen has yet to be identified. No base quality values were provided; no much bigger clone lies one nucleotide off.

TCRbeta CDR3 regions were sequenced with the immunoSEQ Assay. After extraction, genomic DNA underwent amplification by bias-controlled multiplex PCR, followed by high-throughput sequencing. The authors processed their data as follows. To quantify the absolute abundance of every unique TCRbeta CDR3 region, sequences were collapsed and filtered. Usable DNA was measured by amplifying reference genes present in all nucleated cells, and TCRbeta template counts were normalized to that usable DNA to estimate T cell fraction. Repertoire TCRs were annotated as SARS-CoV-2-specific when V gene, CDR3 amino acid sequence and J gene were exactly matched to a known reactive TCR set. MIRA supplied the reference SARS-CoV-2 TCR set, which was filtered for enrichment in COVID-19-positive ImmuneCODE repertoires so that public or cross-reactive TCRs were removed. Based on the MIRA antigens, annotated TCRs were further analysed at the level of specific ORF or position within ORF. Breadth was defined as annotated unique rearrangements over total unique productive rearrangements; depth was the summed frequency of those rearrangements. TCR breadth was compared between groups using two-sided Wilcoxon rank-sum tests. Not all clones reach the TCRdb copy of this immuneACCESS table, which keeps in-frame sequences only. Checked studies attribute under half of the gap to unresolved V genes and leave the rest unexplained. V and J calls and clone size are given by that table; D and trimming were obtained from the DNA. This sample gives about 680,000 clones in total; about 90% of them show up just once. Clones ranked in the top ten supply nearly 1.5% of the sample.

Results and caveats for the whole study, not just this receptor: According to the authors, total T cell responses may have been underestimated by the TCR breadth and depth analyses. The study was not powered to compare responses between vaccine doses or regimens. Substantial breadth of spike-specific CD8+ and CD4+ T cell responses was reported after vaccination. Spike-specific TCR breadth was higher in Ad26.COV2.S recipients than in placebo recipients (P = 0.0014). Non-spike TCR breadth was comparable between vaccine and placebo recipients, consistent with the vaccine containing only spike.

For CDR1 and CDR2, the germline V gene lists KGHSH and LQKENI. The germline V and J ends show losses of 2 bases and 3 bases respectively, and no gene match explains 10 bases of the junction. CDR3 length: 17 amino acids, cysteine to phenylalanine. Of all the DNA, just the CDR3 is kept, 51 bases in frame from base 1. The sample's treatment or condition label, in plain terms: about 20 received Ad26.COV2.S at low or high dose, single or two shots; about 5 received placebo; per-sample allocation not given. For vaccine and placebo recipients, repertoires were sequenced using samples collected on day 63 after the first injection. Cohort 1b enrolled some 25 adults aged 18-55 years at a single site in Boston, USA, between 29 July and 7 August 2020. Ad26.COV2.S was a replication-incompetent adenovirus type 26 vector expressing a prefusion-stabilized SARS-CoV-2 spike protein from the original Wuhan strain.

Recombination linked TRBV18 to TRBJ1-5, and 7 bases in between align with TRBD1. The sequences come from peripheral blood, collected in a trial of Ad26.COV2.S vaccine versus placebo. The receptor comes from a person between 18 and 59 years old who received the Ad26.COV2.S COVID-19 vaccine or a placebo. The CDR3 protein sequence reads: CASSPSRDSFFNQPQHF. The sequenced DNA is TGTGCCAGCTCACCAAGTCGGGACAGCTTTTTCAATCAGCCCCAGCATTTT.